This T cell receptor (beta chain) comes out of a study of OX40 agonist ivuxolimab in advanced cancers. As for the study in general: Patients received intravenous ivuxolimab every 2 weeks at 0.01 to 10 mg/kg. Melanoma, hepatocellular carcinoma, head and neck or renal cell cancer occurred in dose-escalation patients.

Per the germline V gene, CDR1 is SGHTA and CDR2 is FQGNSA. The CDR3 extends over 16 amino acids. Trimming left V 5 bases short and J 2 bases short, with 16 bases between. Sequenced by immunoSEQ multiplex PCR; TCRdb stores in-frame clones only, minus some. The table shows around 67,000 clones, with about 88% occurring only once. This rearrangement joins TRBV7-2 to TRBJ1-5; a possible D gene is TRBD1 (5 bases). The source of this sequence is an adult with an advanced solid tumor such as melanoma, head and neck, liver or kidney cancer. The specimen comprised CD4+ or CD8+ T cells sorted from blood, sampled in a trial of the OX40 agonist ivuxolimab. DNA for the CDR3: TGTGCCAGCAGCCTCTGGTGGGGGAGCGGCAATCAGCCCCAGCATTTT. Its protein is CASSLWWGSGNQPQHF.